This is a list of T cell receptor beta chains from one sample in a study of CD8+ T cells in alopecia areata. Generated by immunoSEQ multiplex PCR, the TCRdb table keeps only in-frame clones and is missing some. The table has 95,000 to 150,000 clones, 50% to 55% seen once. Material: CD4+ T cells sorted from blood, obtained at week 4, from a patient treated with tofacitinib. The source is a human donor with alopecia areata. Both conserved end residues are trimmed from each CDR3. The order of the fields is J gene, V gene, CDR3 length, CDR3 protein.

j_gene: TRBJ2-1; v_gene: TRBV7-3; len: 16; CDR3aa: ASSLGKSGRIKGGEQF
j_gene: TRBJ1-1; v_gene: TRBV29-1; len: 11; CDR3aa: SVGGLLNTEAF
j_gene: TRBJ2-1; v_gene: TRBV4-1; len: 13; CDR3aa: ASSLESHTPNEQF
j_gene: TRBJ2-7; v_gene: TRBV29-1; len: 10; CDR3aa: SVEDNSYEQY
j_gene: TRBJ2-1; v_gene: TRBV30; len: 11; CDR3aa: AWSGGTGNGQF
j_gene: TRBJ1-1; v_gene: TRBV28; len: 11; CDR3aa: ASSPGGDTEAF
j_gene: TRBJ2-1; v_gene: TRBV7-9; len: 14; CDR3aa: ASSARVAGGPGEQF
j_gene: TRBJ2-5; v_gene: TRBV29-1; len: 10; CDR3aa: SVVGVWETQY
j_gene: TRBJ2-5; v_gene: TRBV28; len: 11; CDR3aa: ASTGGHRETQY
j_gene: TRBJ1-6; v_gene: TRBV6-5; len: 13; CDR3aa: ASRTGTGVESPLH
j_gene: TRBJ2-5; v_gene: TRBV5-1; len: 10; CDR3aa: ASSPGEETQY
j_gene: TRBJ1-6; v_gene: TRBV5-1; len: 14; CDR3aa: ASSLEGGGRGSPLH
j_gene: TRBJ2-4; v_gene: TRBV13; len: 14; CDR3aa: ASSGVSSLAKNIQY
j_gene: TRBJ2-2; v_gene: TRBV6-5; len: 14; CDR3aa: ASSYGVAANTGELF
j_gene: TRBJ1-1; v_gene: TRBV30; len: 11; CDR3aa: AWRGTLYTEAF
j_gene: TRBJ2-3; v_gene: TRBV5-1; len: 12; CDR3aa: ASSYAVGVDTQY
j_gene: TRBJ2-7; v_gene: TRBV2; len: 10; CDR3aa: ASQYGLSEQY
j_gene: TRBJ2-2; v_gene: TRBV5-6; len: 15; CDR3aa: ASSSKKRERNTGELF
j_gene: TRBJ2-7; v_gene: TRBV4-1; len: 14; CDR3aa: ASSQKAGADSYEQY
j_gene: TRBJ1-6; v_gene: TRBV19; len: 13; CDR3aa: ASSIRQGPNSPLH
j_gene: TRBJ2-1; v_gene: TRBV5-1; len: 13; CDR3aa: ASSVGQAVGTQQF
j_gene: TRBJ2-3; v_gene: TRBV29-1; len: 13; CDR3aa: SVGYRGGHTDTQY
j_gene: TRBJ2-2; v_gene: TRBV7-2; len: 14; CDR3aa: ASSSGGGATTGELF
j_gene: TRBJ2-4; v_gene: TRBV6-5; len: 12; CDR3aa: ASSYGRAKNIQY
j_gene: TRBJ2-3; v_gene: TRBV29-1; len: 12; CDR3aa: SVGLAGRTDTQY
j_gene: TRBJ2-6; v_gene: TRBV6-5; len: 12; CDR3aa: ASTGVDGANVLT
j_gene: TRBJ2-1; v_gene: TRBV29-1; len: 13; CDR3aa: SVRLPTTTYNEQF
j_gene: TRBJ1-1; v_gene: TRBV5-1; len: 11; CDR3aa: ASSWKGFTEAF
j_gene: TRBJ1-1; v_gene: TRBV30; len: 11; CDR3aa: AWSRTGNTEAF
j_gene: TRBJ2-7; v_gene: TRBV30; len: 14; CDR3aa: AWSVRRQIPTYEQY
j_gene: TRBJ2-2; v_gene: TRBV29-1; len: 13; CDR3aa: SAYRGRSNTGELF
j_gene: TRBJ1-1; v_gene: TRBV30; len: 10; CDR3aa: AWSGGNTEAF
j_gene: TRBJ2-7; v_gene: TRBV29-1; len: 10; CDR3aa: SVEKGTYEQY
j_gene: TRBJ1-2; v_gene: TRBV6-5; len: 12; CDR3aa: ASRPPAGGYGYT
j_gene: TRBJ2-7; v_gene: TRBV7-2; len: 10; CDR3aa: ASSQQVYEQY
j_gene: TRBJ1-1; v_gene: TRBV14; len: 13; CDR3aa: ASSQSFRGDTEAF
j_gene: TRBJ2-2; v_gene: TRBV6-1; len: 13; CDR3aa: ASNPDRGQTGELF
j_gene: TRBJ2-7; v_gene: TRBV6-1; len: 10; CDR3aa: ASRDRPYEQY
j_gene: TRBJ1-5; v_gene: TRBV2; len: 12; CDR3aa: ASRQGSGNQPQH
j_gene: TRBJ2-1; v_gene: TRBV6-5; len: 13; CDR3aa: ASSYDRGRNNEQF